This T cell receptor (beta chain) was captured by sequencing in a study of cytomegalovirus exposure and HLA in healthy donors. On the study more broadly: About 80 million unique TCRs from HLA-typed donors were held in an early data release. Findings and limits, study-wide: The productive fraction for most TCR beta V segments was about 87% or about 30% in an earlier analysis.

PCR involved 60 Vbeta and 13 Jbeta primers. Generated by immunoSEQ multiplex PCR, the TCRdb table keeps only in-frame clones and is missing some. The profile shows 95,000 to 100,000 clones, under 85% of them singletons. The V and J ends lost 1 base and 7 bases respectively, with 13 bases between them. There are 13 residues in the CDR3. The V gene's germline CDR1 is GTSNPN and CDR2 SVGIG (reference sequence). As to this clone: Its matching antigen is unknown. Other DNA sequences of this sample code for an identical CDR3.

Sequencing was carried out using PBMCs. The sequence derives from a man in his forties or fifties in good health and CMV-seronegative. The chain is built from TRBV30 and TRBJ1-1; D gene ambiguous. The CDR3 region is CAWSDSAADEAFF. The CDR3 bases are TGTGCCTGGAGTGACTCGGCGGCGGATGAAGCTTTCTTT. Filled out from reference TRBV30 and TRBJ1-1, the complete variable domain reads SQTIHQWPATLVQPVGSPLSLECTVEGTSNPNLYWYRQAAGRGLQLLFYSVGIGQISSEVPQNLSASRPQDRQFILSSKKLLLSDSGFYLCAWSDSAADEAFFGQGTRLTVV.